This T cell receptor beta chain derives from a study of cytomegalovirus exposure and HLA in healthy donors. Whole-study results and caveats: The authors enumerated 150 to 200 TCR beta chains as linked to cytomegalovirus. There were some V segments, including TRBV6-2 and TRBV6-3, excluded as indistinguishable. 15,000 to 20,000 TCR beta sequences were associated with HLA alleles at 0.05 false discovery rate in a later analysis.

13 Jbeta primers and 60 Vbeta primers were used for the PCR. The assay was immunoSEQ multiplex PCR, and TCRdb's table has in-frame clones only and misses some. Of some 190,000 clones listed, roughly 9.5% are singletons. Notes on this clone: The antigen remains undetermined.

The CDR3 runs 16 residues. The V gene lost 0 bases and the J gene lost 1 base, with 14 bases spanning the gap. Germline V gene sequence: CDR1 SGDLS, CDR2 YYNGEE. The donors were healthy bone marrow donors. The chain joins TRBV9 to TRBJ2-7, with D perhaps TRBD1 (7 bases). The receptor was isolated from a woman between 25 and 40 years old in good health and CMV-seropositive. Sequenced input: PBMCs. CDR3 sequence (DNA): TGTGCCAGCAGCGTAGGACCAGGGGGGCCTTCCTACGAGCAGTACTTC. Protein product: CASSVGPGGPSYEQYF. The complete variable domain, with remaining parts taken from reference TRBV9 and TRBJ2-7, reads DSGVTQTPKHLITATGQRVTLRCSPRSGDLSVYWYQQSLDQGLQFLIQYYNGEERAKGNILERFSAQQFPDLHSELNLSSLELGDSALYFCASSVGPGGPSYEQYFGPGTRLTVT.